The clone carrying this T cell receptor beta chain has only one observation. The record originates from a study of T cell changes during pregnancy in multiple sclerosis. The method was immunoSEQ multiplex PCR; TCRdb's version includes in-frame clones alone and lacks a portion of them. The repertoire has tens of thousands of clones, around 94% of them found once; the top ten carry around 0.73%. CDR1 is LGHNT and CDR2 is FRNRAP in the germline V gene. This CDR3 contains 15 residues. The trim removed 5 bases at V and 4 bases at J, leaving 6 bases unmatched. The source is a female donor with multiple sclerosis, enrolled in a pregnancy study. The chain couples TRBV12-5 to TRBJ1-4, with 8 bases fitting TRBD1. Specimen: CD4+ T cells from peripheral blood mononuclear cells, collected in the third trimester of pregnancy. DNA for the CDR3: TGTGCTAGTGGTCGCTTGACAGGGGTTAATGAAAAACTGTTTTTT. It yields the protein CASGRLTGVNEKLFF.